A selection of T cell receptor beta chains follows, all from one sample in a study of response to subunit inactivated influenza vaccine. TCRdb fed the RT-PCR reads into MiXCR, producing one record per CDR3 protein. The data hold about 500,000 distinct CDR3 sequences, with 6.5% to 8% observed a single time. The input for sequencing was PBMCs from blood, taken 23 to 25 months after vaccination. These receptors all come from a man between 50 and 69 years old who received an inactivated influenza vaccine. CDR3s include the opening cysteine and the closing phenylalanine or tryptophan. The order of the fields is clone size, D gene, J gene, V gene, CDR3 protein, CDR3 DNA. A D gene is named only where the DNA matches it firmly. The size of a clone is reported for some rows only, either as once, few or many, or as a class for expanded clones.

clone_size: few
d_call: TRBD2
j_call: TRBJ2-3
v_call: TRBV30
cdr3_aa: CAGGWRGADTQYF
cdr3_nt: TGTGCCGGAGGGTGGCGGGGGGCAGATACGCAGTATTTT

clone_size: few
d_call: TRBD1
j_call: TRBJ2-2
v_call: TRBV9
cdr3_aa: CASSVEGQGSPGELFF
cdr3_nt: TGTGCCAGCAGCGTGGAGGGACAGGGGTCCCCCGGGGAGCTGTTTTTT

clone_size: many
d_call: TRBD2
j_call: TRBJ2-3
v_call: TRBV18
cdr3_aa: CASSPRLAGGYPSTDTQYF
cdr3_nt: TGTGCCAGCTCACCACGACTAGCGGGAGGATACCCAAGCACAGATACGCAGTATTTT

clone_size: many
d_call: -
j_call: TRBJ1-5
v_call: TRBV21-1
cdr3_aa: CASSKVGGVSGNQPQHF
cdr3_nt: TGTGCCAGCAGCAAAGTTGGCGGGGTCAGTGGCAATCAGCCCCAGCATTTT

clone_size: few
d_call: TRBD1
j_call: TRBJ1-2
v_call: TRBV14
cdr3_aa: CASSQSRTGYYGYTF
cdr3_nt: TGTGCCAGCAGCCAAAGCCGGACAGGGTACTATGGCTACACCTTC

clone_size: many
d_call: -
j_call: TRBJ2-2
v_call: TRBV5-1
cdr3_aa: CASSLDPTAGELFF
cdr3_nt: TGCGCCAGCAGCTTGGACCCGACAGCCGGGGAGCTGTTTTTT

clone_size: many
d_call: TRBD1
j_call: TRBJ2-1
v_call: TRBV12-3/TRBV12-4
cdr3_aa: CASRMTGSYNEQFF
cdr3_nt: TGTGCCAGCAGGATGACAGGGTCCTACAATGAGCAGTTCTTC

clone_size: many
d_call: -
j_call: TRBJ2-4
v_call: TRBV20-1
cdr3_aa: CSARDSGEAKNIQYF
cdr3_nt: TGCAGTGCTAGAGATTCGGGGGAGGCGAAAAACATTCAGTACTTC

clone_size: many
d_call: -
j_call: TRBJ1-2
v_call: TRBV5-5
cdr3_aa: CASSFEGRRSSYYGYTF
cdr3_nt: TGTGCCAGCAGCTTTGAAGGGAGAAGGTCGTCTTACTATGGCTACACCTTC

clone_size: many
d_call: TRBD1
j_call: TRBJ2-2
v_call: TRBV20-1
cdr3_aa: CSASQGAGELFF
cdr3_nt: TGCAGTGCTAGCCAGGGGGCCGGGGAGCTGTTTTTT

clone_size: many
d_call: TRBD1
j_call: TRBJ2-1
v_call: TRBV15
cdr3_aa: CATSRGEGGPSYNEQFF
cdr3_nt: TGTGCCACCAGCAGAGGGGAAGGGGGCCCCTCCTACAATGAGCAGTTCTTC

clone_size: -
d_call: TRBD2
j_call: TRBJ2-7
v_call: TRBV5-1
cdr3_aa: CASSTRGLAGAEQYF
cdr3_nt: TGCGCCAGCAGCACCCGTGGGCTAGCGGGGGCGGAGCAGTACTTC

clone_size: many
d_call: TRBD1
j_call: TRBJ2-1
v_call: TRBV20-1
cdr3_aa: CSATHRDRSYNEQFF
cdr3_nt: TGCAGTGCTACACACCGGGACAGGAGCTACAATGAGCAGTTCTTC

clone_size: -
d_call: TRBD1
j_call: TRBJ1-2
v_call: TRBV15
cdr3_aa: CATSRDGTAANYGYTF
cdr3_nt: TGTGCCACCAGCAGAGACGGGACAGCAGCTAACTATGGCTACACCTTC

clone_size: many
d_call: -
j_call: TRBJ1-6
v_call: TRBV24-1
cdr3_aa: CATSVSGTSPLHF
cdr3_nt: TGTGCCACCAGTGTATCGGGGACTTCGCCCCTCCACTTT

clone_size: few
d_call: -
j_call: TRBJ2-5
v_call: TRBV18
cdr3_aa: CASSPLGSANQETQYF
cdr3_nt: TGTGCCAGCTCACCACTGGGCTCGGCGAACCAAGAGACCCAGTACTTC

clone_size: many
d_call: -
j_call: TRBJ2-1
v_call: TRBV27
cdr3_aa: CASSLSGSYNEQFF
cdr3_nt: TGTGCCAGCAGTTTATCTGGCTCCTACAATGAGCAGTTCTTC

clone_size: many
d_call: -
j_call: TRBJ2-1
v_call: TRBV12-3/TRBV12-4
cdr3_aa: CASSSQTTGFMQFF
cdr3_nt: TGTGCCAGCAGTTCACAGACTACAGGGTTTATGCAGTTCTTC

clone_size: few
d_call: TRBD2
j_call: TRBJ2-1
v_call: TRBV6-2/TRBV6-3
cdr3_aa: CASSPFRLLAVSYNEQFF
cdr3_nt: TGTGCCAGCAGCCCTTTTCGCCTACTAGCGGTCTCTTACAATGAGCAGTTCTTC

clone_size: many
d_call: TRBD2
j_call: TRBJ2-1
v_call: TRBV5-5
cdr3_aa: CASSFGTSSYNEQFF
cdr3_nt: TGTGCCAGCAGCTTTGGGACTAGTTCCTACAATGAGCAGTTCTTC

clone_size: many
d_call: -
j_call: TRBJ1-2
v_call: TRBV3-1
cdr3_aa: CASSPRGGGYGYTF
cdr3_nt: TGTGCCAGCAGCCCCCGGGGGGGCGGCTATGGCTACACCTTC

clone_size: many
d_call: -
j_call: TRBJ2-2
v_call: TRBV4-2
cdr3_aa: CASSQASDTGELFF
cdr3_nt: TGTGCCAGCAGCCAAGCTTCGGACACCGGGGAGCTGTTTTTT

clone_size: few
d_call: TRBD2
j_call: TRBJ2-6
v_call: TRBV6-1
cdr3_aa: CASSRRAGGLSSGANVLTF
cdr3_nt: TGTGCCAGCAGTAGAAGAGCGGGGGGGCTCTCCTCTGGGGCCAACGTCCTGACTTTC